This T cell receptor (beta chain) emerged from a study of healthy donors' naive CD4 and CD8 T cells. Study results and limitations: Positive CDR3 charge linked to CD4+ cells, negative to CD8+ cells.

Per the germline V gene, CDR1 is MNHEY and CDR2 is SVGAGI. V lost 5 bases to trimming and J lost 4 bases, with 18 bases between them. The CDR3 runs 16 residues. About this clonotype: The antigen remains unidentified.

TCR libraries were built from 450 to 650 ng of total RNA by linear amplification. TCRdb ran MiXCR on the reads and lists one entry per CDR3 protein. The data hold about 180,000 distinct CDR3 sequences, with around three quarters observed a single time. The receptor was isolated from a pool of human donors in good health; the sample pools cells from several healthy donors. Material for sequencing was naive CD4+ and CD8+ T cells sorted from blood, pooled from several donors. The chain employs TRBV6-5 and TRBJ1-5, with D possibly matching TRBD1 (5 bases). The CDR3, as DNA: TGTGCCAGCAGTCCTCAGCCGGCAGGGCAAAATCAGCCCCAGCATTTT. It is translated as CASSPQPAGQNQPQHF.